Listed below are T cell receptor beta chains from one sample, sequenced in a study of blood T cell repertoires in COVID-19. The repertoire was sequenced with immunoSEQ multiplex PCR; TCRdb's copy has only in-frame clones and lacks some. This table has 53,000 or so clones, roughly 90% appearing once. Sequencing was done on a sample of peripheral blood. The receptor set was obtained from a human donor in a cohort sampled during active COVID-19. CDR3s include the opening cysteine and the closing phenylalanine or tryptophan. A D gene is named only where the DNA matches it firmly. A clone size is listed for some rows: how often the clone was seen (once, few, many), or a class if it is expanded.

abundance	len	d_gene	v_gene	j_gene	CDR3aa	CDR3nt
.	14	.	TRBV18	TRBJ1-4	CASSQDNINEKLFF	TGTGCCAGCTCACAAGACAATATTAACGAAAAACTGTTTTTT
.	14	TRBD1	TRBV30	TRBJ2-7	CAWSADRVTYEQYF	TGTGCCTGGAGTGCGGACAGGGTTACCTACGAGCAGTACTTC
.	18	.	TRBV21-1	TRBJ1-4	CASSPLRDRGTTNEKLFF	TGTGCCAGCAGCCCCCTCCGGGACAGGGGGACAACTAATGAAAAACTGTTTTTT
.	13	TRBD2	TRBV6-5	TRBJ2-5	CASSWTRQETQYF	TGTGCCAGCAGTTGGACTAGGCAGGAGACCCAGTACTTC
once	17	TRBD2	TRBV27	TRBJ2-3	CASSVAGTSDRADTQYF	TGTGCCAGCAGCGTAGCCGGGACTAGCGATCGCGCAGATACGCAGTATTTT
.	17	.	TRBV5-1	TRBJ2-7	CASSGGPGVLATDEQYF	TGCGCCAGCAGCGGGGGACCGGGAGTTTTAGCCACCGACGAGCAGTACTTC
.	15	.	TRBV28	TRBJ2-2	CASSSGSLDTGELFF	TGTGCCAGCAGTTCGGGGAGTCTAGACACCGGGGAGCTGTTTTTT
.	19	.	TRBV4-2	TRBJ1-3	CASSQGPWTDTDSGNTIYF	TGTGCCAGCAGCCAAGGACCGTGGACAGACACGGACTCTGGAAACACCATATATTTT
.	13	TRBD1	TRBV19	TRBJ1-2	CASSKSRGYGYTF	TGTGCCAGTAGTAAATCCAGGGGGTATGGCTACACCTTC
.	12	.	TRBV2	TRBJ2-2	CASGRDTGELFF	TGTGCCAGCGGCAGGGACACCGGGGAGCTGTTTTTT
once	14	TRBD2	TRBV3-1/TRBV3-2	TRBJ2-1	CASRKAGGYNEQFF	TGTGCCAGCAGAAAAGCGGGGGGGTACAATGAGCAGTTCTTC
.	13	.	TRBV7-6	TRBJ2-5	CASSPDRGETQYF	TGTGCCAGCAGCCCCGACCGCGGGGAGACCCAGTACTTC
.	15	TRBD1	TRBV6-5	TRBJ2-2	CASSSTGGMTGELFF	TGTGCCAGCAGCTCCACAGGGGGGATGACCGGGGAGCTGTTTTTT
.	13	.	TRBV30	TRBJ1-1	CAWNRAGNTEAFF	TGTGCCTGGAATCGTGCGGGAAACACTGAAGCTTTCTTT
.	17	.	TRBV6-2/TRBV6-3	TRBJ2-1	CASSYSINDRPPDEQFF	TGTGCCAGCAGTTACTCGATCAATGACAGACCTCCCGATGAGCAGTTCTTC
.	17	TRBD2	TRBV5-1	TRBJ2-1	CASSLGFGLVNSNEQFF	TGCGCCAGCAGCTTGGGGTTTGGACTAGTAAATAGCAATGAGCAGTTCTTC
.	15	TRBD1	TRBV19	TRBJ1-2	CASSNTGTGTNGYTF	TGTGCCAGTAGCAATACCGGGACAGGGACGAATGGCTACACCTTC
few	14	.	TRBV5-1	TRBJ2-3	CASSIVGGPDTQYF	TGCGCCAGCAGCATTGTAGGAGGGCCAGATACGCAGTATTTT
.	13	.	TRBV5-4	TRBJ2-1	CASSLSGGTEQFF	TGTGCCAGCAGCTTGAGTGGGGGGACTGAGCAGTTCTTC
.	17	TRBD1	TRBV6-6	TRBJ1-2	CASSLESRGLLVNGYTF	TGTGCCAGCAGTCTCGAAAGCAGGGGGCTGTTAGTTAATGGCTACACCTTC